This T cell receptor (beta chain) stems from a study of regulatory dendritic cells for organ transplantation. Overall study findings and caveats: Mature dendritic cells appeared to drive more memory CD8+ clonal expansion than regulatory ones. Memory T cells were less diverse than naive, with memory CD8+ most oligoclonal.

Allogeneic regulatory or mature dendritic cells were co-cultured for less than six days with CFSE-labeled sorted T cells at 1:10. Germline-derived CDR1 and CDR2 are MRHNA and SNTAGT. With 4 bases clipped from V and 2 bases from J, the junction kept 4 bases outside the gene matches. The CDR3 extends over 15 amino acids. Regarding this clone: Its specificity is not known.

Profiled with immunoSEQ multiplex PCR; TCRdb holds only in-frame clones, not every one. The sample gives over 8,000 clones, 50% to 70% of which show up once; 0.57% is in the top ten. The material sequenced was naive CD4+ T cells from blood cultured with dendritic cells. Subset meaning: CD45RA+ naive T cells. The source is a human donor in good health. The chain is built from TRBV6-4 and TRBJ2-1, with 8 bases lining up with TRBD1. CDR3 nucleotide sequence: TGTGCCAGCAGTGGGGGCAGGGGGCCCTACAATGAGCAGTTCTTC. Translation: CASSGGRGPYNEQFF.